The sequence of this T cell receptor (beta chain) was determined in a study of cytomegalovirus exposure and HLA in healthy donors. The PCR contained 60 Vbeta and 13 Jbeta primers. Using immunoSEQ multiplex PCR, the repertoire was profiled, and TCRdb retains in-frame clones only, with some absent. This sample has 210,000 or so clones; approximately 80% occur once, and the top ten carry just over 1.4%. General study findings and limits: TRBV6-2, TRBV6-3 and some other V segments were unresolvable in 87-base-pair reads. Fewer N-insertions (relative to the roughly 670-donor mean) were reportedly seen in an Asian-associated ancestry cluster in a later analysis. Most observed TCR sequences were rare, whereas some public TCRs were detected in many donors.

With respect to this clone: Its antigen is unidentified.

CDR1 and CDR2 from the germline V gene are LNHDA and SQIVND (reference sequence). V lost 1 base to trimming and J lost 5 bases; unmatched junction nucleotides: 8. This CDR3 spans 17 amino acids. This clonotype originated in a girl aged 10 to 17 in good health and CMV-seronegative. This rearrangement joins TRBV19 to TRBJ1-2, with 12 nucleotides matching TRBD1. What was sequenced was PBMCs. CDR3 residues: CASSIASGTGGDYGYTF. In nucleotides, the CDR3 is TGTGCCAGTAGTATAGCATCCGGGACAGGGGGCGATTATGGCTACACCTTC. The whole variable domain, filled in from reference TRBV19 and TRBJ1-2, reads DGGITQSPKYLFRKEGQNVTLSCEQNLNHDAMYWYRQDPGQGLRLIYYSQIVNDFQKGDIAEGYSVSREKKESFPLTVTSAQKNPTAFYLCASSIASGTGGDYGYTFGSGTRLTVV.